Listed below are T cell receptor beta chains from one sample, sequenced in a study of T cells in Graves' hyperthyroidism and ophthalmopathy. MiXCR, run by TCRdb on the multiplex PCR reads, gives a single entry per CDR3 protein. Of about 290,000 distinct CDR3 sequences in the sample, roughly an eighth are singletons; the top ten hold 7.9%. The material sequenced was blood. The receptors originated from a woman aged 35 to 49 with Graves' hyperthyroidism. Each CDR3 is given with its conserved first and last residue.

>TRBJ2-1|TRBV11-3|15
CASSSGVGASNEQFF
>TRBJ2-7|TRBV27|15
CASSLVGTGIYEQYF
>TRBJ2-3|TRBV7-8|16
CASSFERQGARDTQYF
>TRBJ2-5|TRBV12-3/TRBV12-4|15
CASSPDRGHQETQYF
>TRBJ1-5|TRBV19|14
CASTGGRTNQPQHF
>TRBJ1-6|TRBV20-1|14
CSASGLQAGSPLHF
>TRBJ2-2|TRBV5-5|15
CASSPTRPNTGELFF
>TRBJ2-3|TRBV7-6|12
CASRNSGGTQYF
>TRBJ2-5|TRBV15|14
CATSRGNNLETQYF
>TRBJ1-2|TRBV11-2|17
CASRRTGGPRHHKGYTF
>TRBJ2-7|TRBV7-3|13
CASSYGPASEQYF
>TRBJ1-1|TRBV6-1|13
CASRLDRGTEAFF
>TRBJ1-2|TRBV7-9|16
CASSFEEGRGRSGYTF
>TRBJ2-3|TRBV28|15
CASSYLQGGADTQYF
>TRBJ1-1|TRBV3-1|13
CASSPGHNTEAFF
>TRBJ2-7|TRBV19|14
CASSVLPGEGEQYF
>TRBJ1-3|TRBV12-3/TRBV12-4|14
CASRPAGSGNTIYF
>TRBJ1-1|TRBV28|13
CASSLGRATEAFF
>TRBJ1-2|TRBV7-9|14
CASSTWGHGGGYTF
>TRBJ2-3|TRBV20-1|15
CSAPRLATSTDTQYF
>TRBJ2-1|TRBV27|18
CASSLGPGLAGAYNEQFF
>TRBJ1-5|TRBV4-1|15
CASSQDGSGDQPQHF
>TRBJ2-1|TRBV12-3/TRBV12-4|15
CASSLTSGRYAEQFF
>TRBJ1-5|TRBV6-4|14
CASSLTGFNQPQHF
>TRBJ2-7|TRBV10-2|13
CASRLANSYEQYF
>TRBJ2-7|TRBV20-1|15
CSATAAGTGLHEQYF
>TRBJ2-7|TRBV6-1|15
CASSERDGRVGEQYF
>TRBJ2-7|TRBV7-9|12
CASSFALNEQYF
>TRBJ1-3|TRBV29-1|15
CSVDLDGPDGNTIYF
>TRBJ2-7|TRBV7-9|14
CASSPWGTGNEQYF
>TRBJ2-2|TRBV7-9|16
CASSPPGGANTGELFF
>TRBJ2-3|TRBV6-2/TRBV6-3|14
CASSSSGGPGTQYF
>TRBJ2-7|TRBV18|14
CASREGGSYYEQYF
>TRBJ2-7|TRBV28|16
CASSPIPGTFSYEQYF
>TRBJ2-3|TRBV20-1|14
CSESPAGNADTQYF
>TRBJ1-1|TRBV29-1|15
CSVARTGTENTEAFF
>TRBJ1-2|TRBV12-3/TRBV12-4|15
CASSFQGGLGYGYTF
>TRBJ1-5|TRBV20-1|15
CSARAPGSGNQPQHF
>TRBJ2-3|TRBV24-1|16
CATSDYGGLRTDTQYF
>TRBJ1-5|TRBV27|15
CASSLEGRLNQPQHF
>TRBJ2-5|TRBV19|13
CASSNRGRETQYF
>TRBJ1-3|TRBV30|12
CAWSVSGNTIYF
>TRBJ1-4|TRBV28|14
CASSFGRLGEKLFF
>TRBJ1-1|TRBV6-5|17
CASSFLLAGLANTEAFF
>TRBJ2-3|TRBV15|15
CAASRESAGLETQYF
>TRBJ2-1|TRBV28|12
CASSSSGNEQFF
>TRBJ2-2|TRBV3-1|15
CASSARTVNTGELFF